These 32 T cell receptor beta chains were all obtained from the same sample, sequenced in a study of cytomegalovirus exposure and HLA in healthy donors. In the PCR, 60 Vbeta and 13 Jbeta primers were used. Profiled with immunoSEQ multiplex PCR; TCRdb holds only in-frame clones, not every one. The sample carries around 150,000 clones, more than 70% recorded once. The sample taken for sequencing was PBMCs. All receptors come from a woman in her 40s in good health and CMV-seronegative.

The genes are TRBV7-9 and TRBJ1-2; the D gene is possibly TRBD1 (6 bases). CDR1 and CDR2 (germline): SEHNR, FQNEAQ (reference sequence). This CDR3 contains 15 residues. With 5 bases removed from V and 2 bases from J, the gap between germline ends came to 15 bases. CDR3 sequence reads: CASSRNRDSNYGYTF. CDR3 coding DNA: TGTGCCAGCAGCAGAAACAGGGATTCAAACTATGGCTACACCTTC. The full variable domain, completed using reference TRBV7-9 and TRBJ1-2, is DTGVSQNPRHKITKRGQNVTFRCDPISEHNRLYWYRQTLGQGPEFLTYFQNEAQLEKSRLLSDRFSAERPKGSFSTLEIQRTEQGDSAMYLCASSRNRDSNYGYTFGSGTRLTVV.

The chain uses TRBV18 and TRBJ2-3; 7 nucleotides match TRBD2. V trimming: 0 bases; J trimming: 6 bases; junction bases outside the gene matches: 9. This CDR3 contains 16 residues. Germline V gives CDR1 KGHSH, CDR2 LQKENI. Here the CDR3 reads CASSPPGLSGGDTQYF. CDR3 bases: TGTGCCAGCTCACCACCGGGACTATCGGGCGGTGATACGCAGTATTTT.

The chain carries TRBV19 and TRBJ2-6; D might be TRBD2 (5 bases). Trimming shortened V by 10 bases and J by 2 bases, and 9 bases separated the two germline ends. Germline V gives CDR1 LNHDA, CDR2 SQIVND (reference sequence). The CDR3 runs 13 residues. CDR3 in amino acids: CATEGAGANVLTF. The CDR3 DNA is TGTGCCACCGAGGGAGCTGGGGCCAACGTCCTGACTTTC.

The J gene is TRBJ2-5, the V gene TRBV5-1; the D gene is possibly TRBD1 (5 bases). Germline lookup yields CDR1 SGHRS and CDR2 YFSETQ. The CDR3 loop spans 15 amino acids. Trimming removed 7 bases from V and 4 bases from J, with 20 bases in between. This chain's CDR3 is CASGSFRDPIETQYF. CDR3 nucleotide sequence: TGCGCCAGCGGCAGCTTCAGGGATCCAATAGAGACCCAGTACTTC.

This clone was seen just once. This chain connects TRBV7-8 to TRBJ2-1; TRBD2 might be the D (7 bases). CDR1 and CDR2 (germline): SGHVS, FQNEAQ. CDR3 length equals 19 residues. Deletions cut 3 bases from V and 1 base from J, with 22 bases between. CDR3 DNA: TGTGCCAGCAGCTTCGGGGGCAGCGGGGACTTTCTGTCCTACAATGAGCAGTTCTTC. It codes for CASSFGGSGDFLSYNEQFF.

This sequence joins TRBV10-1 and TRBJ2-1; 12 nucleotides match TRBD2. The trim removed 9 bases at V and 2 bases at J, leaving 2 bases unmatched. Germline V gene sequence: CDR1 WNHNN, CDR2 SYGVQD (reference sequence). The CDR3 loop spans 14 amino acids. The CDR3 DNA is TGCGCCAGGCTAGCGGGAGGGCCCTACAATGAGCAGTTCTTC. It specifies CARLAGGPYNEQFF.

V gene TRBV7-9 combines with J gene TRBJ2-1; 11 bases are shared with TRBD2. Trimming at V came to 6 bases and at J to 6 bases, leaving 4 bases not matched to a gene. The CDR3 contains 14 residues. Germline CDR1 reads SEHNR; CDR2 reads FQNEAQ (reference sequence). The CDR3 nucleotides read TGTGCCAGCAGTCTTAGCGGGGGGGCCAATGAGCAGTTCTTC. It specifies CASSLSGGANEQFF.

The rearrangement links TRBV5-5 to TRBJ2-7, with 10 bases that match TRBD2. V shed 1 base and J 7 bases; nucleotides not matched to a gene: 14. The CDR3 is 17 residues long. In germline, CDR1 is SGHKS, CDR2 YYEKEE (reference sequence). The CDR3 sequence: CASSLQASGRGSDEQYF. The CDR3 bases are TGTGCCAGCAGCTTGCAGGCGAGCGGGAGGGGATCGGATGAGCAGTACTTC.

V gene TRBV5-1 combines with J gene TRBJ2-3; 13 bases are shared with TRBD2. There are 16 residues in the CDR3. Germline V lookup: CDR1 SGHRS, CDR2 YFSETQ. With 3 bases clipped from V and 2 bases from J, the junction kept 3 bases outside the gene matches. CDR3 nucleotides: TGCGCCAGCAGCTCAACTAGCGGGGGGGCCACAGATACGCAGTATTTT. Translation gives CASSSTSGGATDTQYF.

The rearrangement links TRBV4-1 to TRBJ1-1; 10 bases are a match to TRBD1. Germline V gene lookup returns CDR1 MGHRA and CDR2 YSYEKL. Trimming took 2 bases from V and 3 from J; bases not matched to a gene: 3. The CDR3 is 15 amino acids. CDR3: CASSQRQGADTEAFF. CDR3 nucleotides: TGCGCCAGCAGCCAACGACAGGGGGCGGACACTGAAGCTTTCTTT.

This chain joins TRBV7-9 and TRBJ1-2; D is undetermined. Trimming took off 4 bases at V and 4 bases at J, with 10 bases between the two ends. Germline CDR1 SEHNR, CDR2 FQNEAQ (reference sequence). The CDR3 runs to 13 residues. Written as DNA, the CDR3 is TGTGCCAGCAGCTCTGGGGAGGCCTATGGCTACACCTTC. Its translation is CASSSGEAYGYTF.

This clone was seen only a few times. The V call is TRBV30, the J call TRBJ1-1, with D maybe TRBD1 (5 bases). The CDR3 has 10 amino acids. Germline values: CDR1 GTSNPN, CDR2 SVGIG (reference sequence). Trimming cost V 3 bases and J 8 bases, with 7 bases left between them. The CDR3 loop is CAWRRGEAFF. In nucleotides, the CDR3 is TGTGCCTGGAGAAGGGGAGAAGCTTTCTTT.

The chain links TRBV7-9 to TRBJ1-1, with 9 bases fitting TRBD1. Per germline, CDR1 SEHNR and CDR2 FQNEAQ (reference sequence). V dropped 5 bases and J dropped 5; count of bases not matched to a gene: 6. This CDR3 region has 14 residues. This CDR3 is CASSPDRGETEAFF. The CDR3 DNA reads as TGTGCCAGCAGCCCGGACAGGGGAGAAACTGAAGCTTTCTTT.

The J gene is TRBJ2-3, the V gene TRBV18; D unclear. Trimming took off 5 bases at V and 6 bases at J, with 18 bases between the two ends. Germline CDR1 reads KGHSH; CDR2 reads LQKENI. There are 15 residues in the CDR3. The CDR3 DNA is TGTGCCAGCTCAAACCCGGGTCAACGTGCGGATACGCAGTATTTT. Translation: CASSNPGQRADTQYF.

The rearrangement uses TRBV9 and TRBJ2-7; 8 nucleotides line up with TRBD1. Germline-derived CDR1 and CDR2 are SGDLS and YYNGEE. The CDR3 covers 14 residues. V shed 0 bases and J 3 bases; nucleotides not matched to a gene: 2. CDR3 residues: CASSVGTGNYEQYF. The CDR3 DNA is TGTGCCAGCAGCGTAGGGACAGGGAACTACGAGCAGTACTTC.

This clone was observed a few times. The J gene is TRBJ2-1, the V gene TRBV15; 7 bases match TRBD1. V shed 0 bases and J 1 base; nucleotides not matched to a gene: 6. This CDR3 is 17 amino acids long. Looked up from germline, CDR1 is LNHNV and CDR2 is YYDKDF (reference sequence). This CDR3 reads CATSRDTGVGSYNEQFF. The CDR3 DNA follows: TGTGCCACCAGCAGAGATACAGGGGTTGGATCCTACAATGAGCAGTTCTTC.

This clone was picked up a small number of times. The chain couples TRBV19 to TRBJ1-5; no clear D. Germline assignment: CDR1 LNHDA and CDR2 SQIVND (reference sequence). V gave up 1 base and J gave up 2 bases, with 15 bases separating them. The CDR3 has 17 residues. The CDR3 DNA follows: TGTGCCAGTAGTATAGTTTTCGGGCACGGGGGCAATCAGCCCCAGCATTTT. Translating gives CASSIVFGHGGNQPQHF.

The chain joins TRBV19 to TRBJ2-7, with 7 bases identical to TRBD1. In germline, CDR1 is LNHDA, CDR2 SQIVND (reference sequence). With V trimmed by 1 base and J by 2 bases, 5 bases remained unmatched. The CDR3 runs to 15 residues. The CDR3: CASSIGNRGTYEQYF. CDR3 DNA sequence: TGTGCCAGTAGTATAGGGAACAGGGGAACCTACGAGCAGTACTTC.

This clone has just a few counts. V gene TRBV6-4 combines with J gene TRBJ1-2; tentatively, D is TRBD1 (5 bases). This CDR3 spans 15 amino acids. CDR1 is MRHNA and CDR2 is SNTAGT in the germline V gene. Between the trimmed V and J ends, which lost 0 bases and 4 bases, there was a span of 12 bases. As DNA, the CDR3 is TGTGCCAGCAGTGACTCGACGGGGACTGGCTATGGCTACACCTTC. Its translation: CASSDSTGTGYGYTF.

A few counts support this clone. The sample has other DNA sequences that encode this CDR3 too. The CDR3 sequence: CASRRTESSYEQYF. The CDR3 nucleotides are TGTGCCAGCAGAAGGACAGAGAGCTCCTACGAGCAGTACTTC. V usage is TRBV2 and J usage is TRBJ2-7, with TRBD1 as a possible D gene (6 bases). The CDR3 extends over 14 amino acids. CDR1 is SNHLY and CDR2 is FYNNEI in the germline V gene. V was trimmed by 6 bases and J by 0 bases, leaving 12 bases between them.

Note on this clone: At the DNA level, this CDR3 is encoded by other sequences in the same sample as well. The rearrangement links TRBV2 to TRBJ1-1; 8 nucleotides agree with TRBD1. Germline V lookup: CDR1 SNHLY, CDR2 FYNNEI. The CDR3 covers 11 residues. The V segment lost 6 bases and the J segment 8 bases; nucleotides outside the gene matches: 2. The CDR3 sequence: CASRQGAEAFF. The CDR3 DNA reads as TGTGCCAGCAGGCAGGGGGCCGAAGCTTTCTTT.

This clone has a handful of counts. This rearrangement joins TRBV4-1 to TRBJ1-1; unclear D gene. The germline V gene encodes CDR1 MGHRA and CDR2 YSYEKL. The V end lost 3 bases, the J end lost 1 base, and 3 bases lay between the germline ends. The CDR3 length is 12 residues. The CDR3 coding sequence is TGCGCCAGCAGCCACAAGAACACTGAAGCTTTCTTT. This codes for CASSHKNTEAFF.

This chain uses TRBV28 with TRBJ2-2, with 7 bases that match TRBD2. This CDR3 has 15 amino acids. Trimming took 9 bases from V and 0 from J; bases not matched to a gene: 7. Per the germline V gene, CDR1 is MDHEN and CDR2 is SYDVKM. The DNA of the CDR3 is TGTGCCAGTGTGGGAGGGAGCGCGAACACCGGGGAGCTGTTTTTT. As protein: CASVGGSANTGELFF.

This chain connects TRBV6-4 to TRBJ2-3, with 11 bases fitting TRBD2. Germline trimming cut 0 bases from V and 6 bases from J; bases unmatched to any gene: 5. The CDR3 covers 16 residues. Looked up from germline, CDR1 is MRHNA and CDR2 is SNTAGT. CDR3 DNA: TGTGCCAGCAGTGACTCTATAGCGGGGGGGCCGGATACGCAGTATTTT. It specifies CASSDSIAGGPDTQYF.

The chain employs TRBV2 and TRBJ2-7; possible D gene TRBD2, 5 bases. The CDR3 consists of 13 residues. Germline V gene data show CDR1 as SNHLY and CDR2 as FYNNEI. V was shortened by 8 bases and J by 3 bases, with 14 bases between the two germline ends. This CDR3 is CASVGLANYEQYF. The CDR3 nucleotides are TGTGCCAGCGTAGGACTCGCTAACTACGAGCAGTACTTC.

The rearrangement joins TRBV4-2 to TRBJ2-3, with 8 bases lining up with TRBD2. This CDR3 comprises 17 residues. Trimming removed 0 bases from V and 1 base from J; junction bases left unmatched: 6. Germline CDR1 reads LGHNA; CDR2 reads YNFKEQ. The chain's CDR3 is CASSQEASGGGTDTQYF. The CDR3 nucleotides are TGTGCCAGCAGCCAAGAAGCCAGCGGGGGCGGCACAGATACGCAGTATTTT.

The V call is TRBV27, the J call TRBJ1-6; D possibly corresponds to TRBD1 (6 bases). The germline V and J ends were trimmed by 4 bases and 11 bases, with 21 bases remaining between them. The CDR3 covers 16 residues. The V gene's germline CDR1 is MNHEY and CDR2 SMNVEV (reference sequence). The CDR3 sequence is CASSSARGRGIPPLHF. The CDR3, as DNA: TGTGCCAGCAGTTCCGCCAGGGGTCGTGGGATCCCACCCCTCCACTTT.

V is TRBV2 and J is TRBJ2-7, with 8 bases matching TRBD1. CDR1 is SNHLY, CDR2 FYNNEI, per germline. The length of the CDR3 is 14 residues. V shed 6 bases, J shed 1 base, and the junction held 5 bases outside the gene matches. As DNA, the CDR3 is TGTGCCAGCAGACGGACAGGGACGTCCTACGAGCAGTACTTC. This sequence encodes CASRRTGTSYEQYF.

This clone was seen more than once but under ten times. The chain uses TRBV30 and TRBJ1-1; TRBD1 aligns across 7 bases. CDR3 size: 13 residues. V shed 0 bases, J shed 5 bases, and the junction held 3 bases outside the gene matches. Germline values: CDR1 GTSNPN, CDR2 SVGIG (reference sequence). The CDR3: CAWSVNRGTEAFF. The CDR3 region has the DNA TGTGCCTGGAGTGTGAACAGGGGAACTGAAGCTTTCTTT.

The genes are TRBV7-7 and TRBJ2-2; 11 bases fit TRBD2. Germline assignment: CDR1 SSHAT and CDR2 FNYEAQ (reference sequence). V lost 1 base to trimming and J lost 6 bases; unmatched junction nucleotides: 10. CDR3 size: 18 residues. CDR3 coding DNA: TGTGCCAGCAGCTTAGAACTAGCGGGAGAGTATGGGGCCGGGGAGCTGTTTTTT. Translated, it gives CASSLELAGEYGAGELFF.

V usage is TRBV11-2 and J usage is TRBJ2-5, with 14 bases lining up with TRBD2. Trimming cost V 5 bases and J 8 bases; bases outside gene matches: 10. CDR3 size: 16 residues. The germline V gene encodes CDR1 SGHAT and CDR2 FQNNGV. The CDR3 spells CASSMDGLAGGGTQYF. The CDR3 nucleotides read TGTGCCAGCAGCATGGATGGACTAGCGGGGGGAGGAACCCAGTACTTC.

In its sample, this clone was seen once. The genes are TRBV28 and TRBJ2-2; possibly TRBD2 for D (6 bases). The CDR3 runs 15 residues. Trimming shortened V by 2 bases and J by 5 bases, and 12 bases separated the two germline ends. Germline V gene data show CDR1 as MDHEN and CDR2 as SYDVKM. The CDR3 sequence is CASSLERARTGELFF. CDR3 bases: TGTGCCAGCAGTTTAGAGCGGGCGAGGACCGGGGAGCTGTTTTTT.